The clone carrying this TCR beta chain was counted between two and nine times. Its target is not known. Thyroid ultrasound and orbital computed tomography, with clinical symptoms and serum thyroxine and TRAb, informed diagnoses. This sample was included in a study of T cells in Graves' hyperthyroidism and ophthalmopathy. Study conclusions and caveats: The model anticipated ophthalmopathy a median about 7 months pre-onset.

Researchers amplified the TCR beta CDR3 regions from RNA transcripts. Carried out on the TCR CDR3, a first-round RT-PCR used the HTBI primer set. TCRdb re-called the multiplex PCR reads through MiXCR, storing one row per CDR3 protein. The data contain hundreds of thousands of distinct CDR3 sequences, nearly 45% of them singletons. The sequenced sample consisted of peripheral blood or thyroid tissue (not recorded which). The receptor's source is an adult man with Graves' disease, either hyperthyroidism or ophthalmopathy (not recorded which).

The CDR3 here is CASSPDRARNQPQHF. The CDR3 DNA follows: TGTGCCAGCAGCCCGGACAGGGCGCGCAATCAGCCCCAGCATTTT. This sequence joins TRBV6-5 and TRBJ1-5, with TRBD1 identical over 8 bases. Trimming cost V 6 bases and J 2 bases; bases outside gene matches: 6. CDR3 size: 15 residues. The germline CDR1 and CDR2 sequences are MNHEY and SVGAGI.